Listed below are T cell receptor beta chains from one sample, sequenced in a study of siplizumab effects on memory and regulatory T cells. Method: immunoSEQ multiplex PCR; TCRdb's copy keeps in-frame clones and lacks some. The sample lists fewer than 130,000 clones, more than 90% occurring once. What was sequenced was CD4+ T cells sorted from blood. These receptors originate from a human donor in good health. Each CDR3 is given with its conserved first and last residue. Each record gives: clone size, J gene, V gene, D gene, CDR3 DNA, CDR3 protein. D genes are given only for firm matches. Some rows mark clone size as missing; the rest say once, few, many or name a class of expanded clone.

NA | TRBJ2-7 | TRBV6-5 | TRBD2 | TGTGCCAGCAGTTACTCGCCTAGCGGGGGATCCTACGAGCAGTACTTC | CASSYSPSGGSYEQYF
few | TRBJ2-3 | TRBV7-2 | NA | TGTGCCAGCAGCCAACAGCGGCACACAGATACGCAGTATTTT | CASSQQRHTDTQYF
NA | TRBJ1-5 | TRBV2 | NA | TGTGCCAGCAGTGACCGTTGGGCAGGGGCAATTAATCAGCCCCAGCATTTT | CASSDRWAGAINQPQHF
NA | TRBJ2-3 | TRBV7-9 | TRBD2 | TGTGCCAGCAGCCTGACTAGCGGGGAAGATACGCAGTATTTT | CASSLTSGEDTQYF
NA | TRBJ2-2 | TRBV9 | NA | TGTGCCAGCAGCGTCTGGGAGTACACCGGGGAGCTGTTTTTT | CASSVWEYTGELFF
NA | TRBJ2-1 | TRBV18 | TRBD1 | TGTGCCAGCTCACCGTCGGCGGGGACAGGGACTATGAATGAGCAGTTCTTC | CASSPSAGTGTMNEQFF
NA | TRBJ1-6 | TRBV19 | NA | TGTGCCAGTAGTAGCCCAGGCGAGGGTTCACCCCTCCACTTT | CASSSPGEGSPLHF
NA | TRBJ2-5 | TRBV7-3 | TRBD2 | TGTGCCAGCAGCTTGGCCAGTAGCGGGGAGACCCAGTACTTC | CASSLASSGETQYF
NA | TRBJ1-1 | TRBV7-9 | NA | TGTGCCAGCAGCTTAGCGGGGTCTATTGAAGCTTTCTTT | CASSLAGSIEAFF
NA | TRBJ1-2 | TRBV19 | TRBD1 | TGTGCCAGTAGGGGGGACAGGGCCTATGGCTACACCTTC | CASRGDRAYGYTF
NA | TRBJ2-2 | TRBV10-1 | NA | TGCGCCAGCAGTCGGGGCCAGAACACCGGGGAGCTGTTTTTT | CASSRGQNTGELFF
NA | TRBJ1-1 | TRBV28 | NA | TGTGCCAGCAGTTTATCGTCCAGGGGACCCACTGAAGCTTTCTTT | CASSLSSRGPTEAFF